The table lists the clone carrying this TCR beta chain with many counts. This sample was included in a study of breast tumors, draining lymph nodes, adjacent tissues. The germline V gene encodes CDR1 SGHRS and CDR2 YFSETQ. V was clipped by 3 bases and J by 4 bases; unmatched bases: 5. CDR3 length equals 14 residues. TCRdb re-derived calls from the multiplex PCR reads in MiXCR, one entry per CDR3 protein. Among about 53,000 distinct CDR3 sequences listed, under 45% were seen once. The TCR originated in a female donor with breast cancer. Some clones in this sample may be carry-over from other donors' samples. Sequenced: breast tumor tissue. The chain employs TRBV5-1 and TRBJ1-2; the match to TRBD1 covers 8 bases. CDR3 sequence: CASSWGTGSYGYTF. CDR3 DNA sequence: TGCGCCAGCAGCTGGGGGACAGGATCCTATGGCTACACCTTC.